A selection of T cell receptor beta chains follows, all from one sample in a study of cytomegalovirus exposure and HLA in healthy donors. Only in-frame clones appear in the TCRdb table, and some are missing; sequencing was by immunoSEQ multiplex PCR. Of around 150,000 clones in the sample, around 9.6% were seen once. Material: PBMCs. The receptor source for this set is a male donor in good health and CMV-seronegative. CDR3s include the opening cysteine and the closing phenylalanine or tryptophan. Each record gives: clone size, J gene, D gene, V gene, CDR3 protein, CDR3 DNA. A D gene is named only where the DNA matches it firmly. Clone size appears in some rows only: once, few, many, or a class for an expanded clone.

size: few
J: TRBJ2-7
D: TRBD1
V: TRBV5-1
CDR3: CASSLVTGGISEQYF
DNA: TGCGCCAGCAGCTTGGTGACAGGGGGCATCAGCGAGCAGTACTTC

size: few
J: TRBJ2-7
D: TRBD1
V: TRBV15
CDR3: CATSRSGQGVDEQYF
DNA: TGTGCCACCAGCAGGTCCGGACAGGGGGTCGACGAGCAGTACTTC

size: NA
J: TRBJ2-3
D: NA
V: TRBV10-3
CDR3: CAISEDRSTDTQYF
DNA: TGTGCCATCAGTGAAGACAGGAGCACAGATACGCAGTATTTT

size: few
J: TRBJ1-3
D: NA
V: TRBV9
CDR3: CASSGPHSPGNTIYF
DNA: TGTGCCAGCAGCGGACCCCATAGCCCAGGAAACACCATATATTTT

size: NA
J: TRBJ2-7
D: TRBD1
V: TRBV4-1
CDR3: CASSLSGTGVYEQYF
DNA: TGCGCCAGCAGCCTATCCGGGACAGGAGTTTACGAGCAGTACTTC

size: few
J: TRBJ1-2
D: TRBD1
V: TRBV30
CDR3: CARSWQGEGYTF
DNA: TGTGCCCGGAGTTGGCAGGGGGAAGGCTACACCTTC

size: NA
J: TRBJ1-3
D: NA
V: TRBV30
CDR3: CAWSQGGNTIYF
DNA: TGTGCCTGGAGCCAGGGTGGAAACACCATATATTTT

size: few
J: TRBJ2-5
D: NA
V: TRBV9
CDR3: CASSVATGDTQYF
DNA: TGTGCCAGCAGCGTAGCTACGGGGGACACCCAGTACTTC

size: NA
J: TRBJ1-5
D: TRBD1
V: TRBV27
CDR3: CASSFRGGWSNQPQHF
DNA: TGTGCCAGCAGTTTCAGAGGGGGCTGGAGCAATCAGCCCCAGCATTTT

size: NA
J: TRBJ2-2
D: NA
V: TRBV27
CDR3: CASSRGNTGELFF
DNA: TGTGCCAGCAGCAGGGGCAACACCGGGGAGCTGTTTTTT

size: NA
J: TRBJ2-1
D: TRBD1
V: TRBV7-6
CDR3: CASSRRGQGVGSAYNEQFF
DNA: TGTGCCAGCAGCAGGAGGGGACAGGGGGTAGGAAGCGCCTACAATGAGCAGTTCTTC

size: NA
J: TRBJ1-3
D: TRBD1
V: TRBV29-1
CDR3: CSGSGGSGNTIYF
DNA: TGCAGCGGTTCAGGGGGCTCTGGAAACACCATATATTTT

size: few
J: TRBJ1-5
D: TRBD1
V: TRBV6-1
CDR3: CASSLTGTGEKPQHF
DNA: TGTGCCAGCAGTCTTACCGGGACAGGGGAGAAGCCCCAGCATTTT

size: few
J: TRBJ1-5
D: NA
V: TRBV2
CDR3: CASKRDTMFEHF
DNA: TGTGCCAGCAAAAGGGACACAATGTTCGAGCATTTT

size: NA
J: TRBJ2-2
D: NA
V: TRBV7-2
CDR3: CASSPGRGGELFF
DNA: TGTGCCAGCAGCCCAGGACGGGGCGGGGAGCTGTTTTTT

size: few
J: TRBJ2-7
D: TRBD2
V: TRBV4-3
CDR3: CASSQDLSGLAWEQYF
DNA: TGCGCCAGCAGCCAAGATCTCTCGGGACTAGCCTGGGAGCAGTACTTC

size: NA
J: TRBJ2-7
D: NA
V: TRBV7-2
CDR3: CASSYEQVSYEQYF
DNA: TGTGCCAGCAGCTATGAACAGGTCTCCTACGAGCAGTACTTC

size: NA
J: TRBJ2-3
D: NA
V: TRBV2
CDR3: CASSEDLSTDTQYF
DNA: TGTGCCAGCAGTGAAGACTTAAGCACAGATACGCAGTATTTT

size: few
J: TRBJ2-7
D: TRBD1
V: TRBV6-1
CDR3: CANSGGRGEQYF
DNA: TGTGCCAACTCAGGGGGCAGGGGCGAGCAGTACTTC

size: NA
J: TRBJ2-7
D: NA
V: TRBV5-1
CDR3: CASSLISDSYEQYF
DNA: TGCGCCAGCAGCTTGATTAGCGACTCCTACGAGCAGTACTTC

size: few
J: TRBJ1-3
D: NA
V: TRBV5-5
CDR3: CASSLVRGGSGNTIYF
DNA: TGTGCCAGCAGCTTGGTAAGGGGAGGCTCTGGAAACACCATATATTTT

size: few
J: TRBJ1-1
D: NA
V: TRBV18
CDR3: CASSPPSRNTEAFF
DNA: TGTGCCAGCTCACCGCCCTCTAGGAACACTGAAGCTTTCTTT

size: few
J: TRBJ2-7
D: NA
V: TRBV29-1
CDR3: CSVELRSSYEQYF
DNA: TGCAGCGTCGAGTTGCGGAGCTCCTACGAGCAGTACTTC

size: few
J: TRBJ2-5
D: NA
V: TRBV10-2
CDR3: CASSDVLQETQYF
DNA: TGCGCCAGCAGTGACGTGTTACAAGAGACCCAGTACTTC

size: NA
J: TRBJ2-7
D: NA
V: TRBV4-2
CDR3: CASSPYTQYSSGFTYEQYF
DNA: TGTGCCAGCAGCCCGTACACCCAATACTCATCGGGTTTCACCTACGAGCAGTACTTC

size: NA
J: TRBJ1-2
D: TRBD1
V: TRBV28
CDR3: CASSFRTGVYGYTF
DNA: TGTGCCAGCAGTTTCCGGACAGGCGTCTATGGCTACACCTTC